This T cell receptor (beta chain) was profiled in a study of shared clonotypes between healthy human individuals. Study-wide results and limits: Rarefaction demonstrated incomplete sorted-subset sequencing despite large depth.

About this clone itself: Its antigen is unidentified.

Method: immunoSEQ multiplex PCR; TCRdb's copy keeps in-frame clones and lacks some. The sample has more than 2,000,000 clones; more than 90% are singletons. CDR3 length equals 14 residues. With 4 bases removed from V and 4 bases from J, the gap between germline ends came to 13 bases. Germline lookup yields CDR1 SGHNT and CDR2 YYREEE (reference sequence). Material: naive CD4+ T cells sorted from blood. Subset meaning: CD45RA+ positively selected. J is TRBJ2-3 and V is TRBV5-4; D is perhaps TRBD1 (6 bases). The sequence was collected from a man younger than 30 in good health. In DNA, the CDR3 is TGTGCCAGCAGCACTCTAGCAGGGGCAGATACGCAGTATTTT. Protein product: CASSTLAGADTQYF.